The source of this T cell receptor beta chain is a study of response to subunit inactivated influenza vaccine. TCRdb fed the RT-PCR reads into MiXCR, producing one record per CDR3 protein. The table shows about 480,000 distinct CDR3 sequences, with 25% occurring only once. Study-level results: There was a suggestion from the authors that each seasonal influenza vaccination recruits few new T cells.

This clonotype turned up a few times. Its target is unknown. This receptor was taken from a man between 45 and 60 years old who received an inactivated influenza vaccine. Material: CD4+ T cells sorted from PBMCs, obtained 5 days after vaccination.

In DNA form, the CDR3 reads TGTGCCAGCACCCCGGCGGGCAATCAGCCCCAGCATTTT. Translation: CASTPAGNQPQHF. The chain recombines TRBV12-3 or TRBV12-4 with TRBJ1-5; unclear D gene. The CDR3 length is 13 residues. Trimming pared 7 bases from V and 2 bases from J, leaving 9 bases between.